This T cell receptor (beta chain) was recorded in a study of T cells in tuberculosis listed by TCRdb under 2018. Regarding the complete study: The study combined CD1B tetramers and high-throughput TCR immunosequencing to characterize T cells specific for the mycobacterial lipid antigen glucose monomycolate (GMM).

Because TCR-alpha and TCR-beta chains were sequenced unpaired, no information on chain pairing was available. The immunoSEQ multiplex PCR assay was used to generate TCR libraries, with TCR-beta and/or TCR-alpha/delta assays applied to each sample. The amplified TCR libraries were sequenced on the Illumina high-throughput platform. Turning to the authors' computational methods: Clustering and dimensionality reduction relied on pairwise TCRdist distances among GMM-specific receptors from T cells that were either sorted ex vivo or expanded in vitro. Sequence motifs, defined by gene usage and CDR3 content, were tested for enrichment in tetramer-positive compared with tetramer-negative populations. TCRdb mirrors the immuneACCESS table, restricted to in-frame sequences. Some clones are absent from its copies; in checked studies, under half trace to an unresolved V gene, and the reason for the others is unknown. V and J calls and clone size are given by that table; D and trimming were obtained from the DNA. The sample table lists approximately 59,000 clones, 81% of them with a count of one. The biggest ten clones account for roughly 13% of the sample.

The CDR3 spans 13 residues, from the cysteine through the phenylalanine. Just the 39-base CDR3 DNA is kept, in frame starting at base 1. The germline V gene supplies CDR1 SGHRS and CDR2 YFSETQ. V is shortened by 7 bases, J by 6 bases, and the region joining them spans 16 bases. A note on this clone: Base qualities are not at hand, and no much larger clone is one base apart.

Thawed, overnight-rested PBMC were stained with GMM-loaded CD1B tetramer, a Live/Dead dye and anti-CD3, then sorted on a FACS Aria II. CD1B tetramers were loaded with C32 glucose monomycolate purified from Rhodococcus equi. Before cryopreservation, the PBMC used for tetramer sorting had been depleted of CD14-expressing monocytes as part of a separate study. From each donor, around 100,000 tetramer-negative cells were sorted and were analyzed alongside the tetramer-positive cells. Antigen-specific T cells were sorted from four healthy South African adults using GMM-loaded CD1B tetramers. What the study reported, not specific to this receptor: T cells that bind the CD1B-GMM tetramer with low affinity may not have been captured by the stringent sort gate.

The V and J genes are TRBV5-1 and TRBJ1-2; the D gene lacks a confident call. The sequenced sample was CD1b-GMM tetramer-negative cells sorted from PBMCs. The meaning of the sample's cell subset or site label: T cells not binding CD1B-GMM tetramer, sorted from same donor. This sequence originates from an adult woman with latent tuberculosis. The DNA sequence is given as TGCGCCAGCTCCGACACGGGAGGACATGGCTACACCTTC. It translates as CASSDTGGHGYTF.